The 9 T cell receptor beta chains below were found in one sample sequenced in a study of beta chain features in type 1 diabetes (dated by TCRdb to 2016 to 2019). Overall study outcomes, separate from this receptor: Type 1 diabetes patients showed a moderate but significant shortening of TCRB CDR3 length in all four CD4+ subsets.

These receptors are not linked to any known antigen. Library generation was performed with the immunoSEQ multiplex PCR assay. All of the isolated RNA was reverse transcribed with the High Capacity cDNA Reverse Transcription Kit, so expressed TCRB transcripts were sequenced. The source is immuneACCESS, and TCRdb retained only in-frame sequences with V and J called. Part of the clones is not carried over; for the studies checked, unresolved V genes explain less than half of this, and the remainder is unexplained. This sample has roughly 730,000 clones in its table, and 13% of those were observed once. The ten largest clonotypes hold less than 0.025% of the sample. The sequenced sample was naive CD4+ T cells from blood. According to the study, the label for this sample's cell subset or site signals: true naive CD4+ T cells. The receptors originated from a man aged 18 to 35 with type 1 diabetes.

The chain links TRBV6-1 to TRBJ2-7, with TRBD1 matching 7 bases. CDR3 length: 15 residues. V lost 2 bases, J lost 2 bases, and 6 bases stayed unmatched. Looked up from germline, CDR1 is MNHNS and CDR2 is SASEGT. Here the CDR3 DNA reads TGTGCCAGCAGTGAATCGGAGACAGGGACCTACGAGCAGTACTTC. It yields the protein CASSESETGTYEQYF.

V gene TRBV5-1 combines with J gene TRBJ1-2, with 8 bases aligning to TRBD1. Germline V gene data show CDR1 as SGHRS and CDR2 as YFSETQ. V lost 9 bases to trimming and J lost 8 bases; unmatched junction nucleotides: 21. The length of the CDR3 is 16 residues. CDR3 sequence reads: CATSWTGNREDRGYTF. The CDR3 bases are TGCGCCACCTCGTGGACAGGGAATAGGGAAGATCGCGGCTACACCTTC.

V usage is TRBV19 and J usage is TRBJ2-5, with D perhaps matching TRBD1 (6 bases). Trimming cost V 4 bases and J 2 bases, with 11 bases left between them. Germline V gives CDR1 LNHDA, CDR2 SQIVND (reference sequence). This CDR3 has 14 amino acids. As DNA, the CDR3 is TGTGCCAGTAGTACTCGACAGGTACAAGAGACCCAGTACTTC. This gives the protein CASSTRQVQETQYF. Full variable domain (rest looked up from reference TRBV19 and TRBJ2-5): DGGITQSPKYLFRKEGQNVTLSCEQNLNHDAMYWYRQDPGQGLRLIYYSQIVNDFQKGDIAEGYSVSREKKESFPLTVTSAQKNPTAFYLCASSTRQVQETQYFGPGTRLLVL.

V usage is TRBV2 and J usage is TRBJ2-1, with TRBD2 as a possible D gene (5 bases). Germline V gene data show CDR1 as SNHLY and CDR2 as FYNNEI. The CDR3 extends over 15 amino acids. With 3 bases removed from V and 0 bases from J, the gap between germline ends came to 9 bases. As DNA, the CDR3 is TGTGCCAGCAGTGATCTAACTAGCTCCTACAATGAGCAGTTCTTC. This codes for CASSDLTSSYNEQFF.

The rearrangement uses TRBV7-2 and TRBJ2-7; TRBD1 aligns across 8 bases. CDR3 length: 15 residues. J gave up 0 bases and V 6 bases, and 7 bases lay outside the gene matches. Germline V gene data show CDR1 as SGHTA and CDR2 as FQGNSA. CDR3 amino acids: CASSPTGGSSYEQYF. CDR3 DNA: TGTGCCAGCAGTCCCACAGGGGGTTCCTCCTACGAGCAGTACTTC.

This clone appeared a few times. The chain combines TRBV7-9 with TRBJ2-1; the match to TRBD1 covers 10 bases. Germline CDR1 and CDR2: SEHNR and FQNEAQ (reference sequence). V gave up 6 bases and J gave up 8 bases; unmatched junction bases: 4. The CDR3 contains 13 residues. The CDR3 region has the DNA TGTGCCAGCAGGGGGACAGGGGTGGATGAGCAGTTCTTC. Translating it yields CASRGTGVDEQFF.

This clone was seen more than once but under ten times. The chain links TRBV12-5 to TRBJ2-1; D may be TRBD1 or TRBD2 (5 bases each). Germline V lookup: CDR1 LGHNT, CDR2 FRNRAP. This CDR3 spans 16 amino acids. V lost 7 bases and J lost 2, with 18 bases in between. DNA for the CDR3: TGTGCTAGTGCCGTTATCCGGGACCCTCCCTACAATGAGCAGTTCTTC. Protein: CASAVIRDPPYNEQFF. Complete variable domain (other parts from reference TRBV12-5 and TRBJ2-1): DARVTQTPRHKVTEMGQEVTMRCQPILGHNTVFWYRQTMMQGLELLAYFRNRAPLDDSGMPKDRFSAEMPDATLATLKIQPSEPRDSAVYFCASAVIRDPPYNEQFFGPGTRLTVL.

The chain recombines TRBV5-4 with TRBJ1-2; 10 bases are a match to TRBD1. CDR1 and CDR2 (germline): SGHNT, YYREEE (reference sequence). Trimming took 0 bases from V and 5 from J; bases not matched to a gene: 10. CDR3 length: 17 amino acids. CDR3 protein: CASSLGGQGGPTYGYTF. CDR3 sequence (DNA): TGTGCCAGCAGCTTGGGCGGACAGGGGGGTCCTACTTATGGCTACACCTTC. Variable domain in full (rest from reference TRBV5-4 and TRBJ1-2): ETGVTQSPTHLIKTRGQQVTLRCSSQSGHNTVSWYQQALGQGPQFIFQYYREEENGRGNFPPRFSGLQFPNYSSELNVNALELDDSALYLCASSLGGQGGPTYGYTFGSGTRLTVV.

The V call is TRBV12-5, the J call TRBJ2-5, with 8 nucleotides matching TRBD1. The germline V gene has CDR1 LGHNT and CDR2 FRNRAP. The length of the CDR3 is 13 residues. The V gene end was trimmed by 4 bases and the J gene end by 4 bases; junction bases not matched to a gene: 2. CDR3 residues: CASGSGGGETQYF. In nucleotides, the CDR3 is TGTGCTAGTGGTTCAGGGGGCGGAGAGACCCAGTACTTC.